One and the same sample provided the 27 T cell receptor beta chains below, sequenced in a study of identical twins (dated by TCRdb to the mid-2010s). The library was made by 5' RACE. These reads were obtained on an Illumina HiSeq 2000. TCRdb ran its own pipeline on the public reads, namely fastp trimming at Q25 and MiXCR clone calling, and kept in-frame beta chains. Under each unique CDR3 protein, matching rows form one entry showing the most common genes and DNA. Across this sample there are 310,000 or so distinct CDR3 sequences, with under 9.5% seen only once. The ten largest clonotypes hold 2% to 2.5% of the sample. This same sample was also part of a study on yellow fever vaccine responses in identical twins.

The material sequenced was memory (CD45RO+) T cells sorted from blood. Sample cell subset or site, as interpreted from the label and publication: CD45RO+ enriched T cells. The receptors shown here come from a woman between 18 and 29 years old in good health.

The chain links TRBV6-5 to TRBJ1-1; D possibly corresponds to TRBD1 (5 bases). The ends were cut back, 1 base at V and 1 base at J, with 10 bases in the middle. CDR1 MNHEY and CDR2 SVGAGI come from the germline V gene. The CDR3 has 15 amino acids. The CDR3 loop reads CASSYWATENTEAFF. For the CDR3, the DNA is TGTGCCAGCAGTTACTGGGCGACAGAGAACACTGAAGCTTTCTTT.

This clonotype was recorded a few times. Germline and junction disagree at one end, which may indicate a read error. The V and J genes are TRBV7-9 and TRBJ2-5; 9 bases fit TRBD1. This CDR3 is built from 14 residues. Germline V gives CDR1 SEHNR, CDR2 FQNEAQ (reference sequence). The CDR3 sequence: CASILTGGRETQYF. The CDR3, as DNA: TGTGCCAGCATCTTAACAGGGGGCAGGGAGACCCAGTACTTC.

This clonotype was seen at least ten times. The chain uses TRBV5-5 and TRBJ2-1, with 11 bases fitting TRBD1. J lost 7 bases, V lost 2 bases, and 5 bases had no gene match. Germline values: CDR1 SGHKS, CDR2 YYEKEE (reference sequence). The CDR3 totals 15 residues. The CDR3 here is CASSFGQGAINEQFF. CDR3 DNA sequence: TGTGCCAGCAGCTTCGGACAGGGGGCGATTAATGAGCAGTTCTTC.

This clonotype came up many times. The J gene is TRBJ2-2, the V gene TRBV20-1; 9 positions agree with TRBD2. Germline V lookup: CDR1 DFQATT, CDR2 SNEGSKA (reference sequence). The CDR3 is made up of 14 amino acids. The trim removed 3 bases at V and 5 bases at J, leaving 4 bases unmatched. The CDR3, as DNA: TGCAGTGCTAGTAGAACTAGCGGGACCGGGGAGCTGTTTTTT. Translated, it gives CSASRTSGTGELFF.

The chain links TRBV12-5 to TRBJ2-7, with 7 bases that match TRBD2. The germline CDR1 and CDR2 sequences are LGHNT and FRNRAP. The CDR3 runs to 14 residues. The DNA for the CDR3 is TGTGCGGTAGATTACGGGGGGTGGGCTTTCGAGCAGTACGTC. This codes for CAVDYGGWAFEQYV.

This clonotype was picked up many times. The V and J genes are TRBV5-8 and TRBJ1-5; D unresolved. The CDR3 sequence is 16 residues long. V was shortened by 5 bases and J by 9 bases, with 24 bases between the two germline ends. The germline CDR1 and CDR2 sequences are SGHTS and YDEGEE. The CDR3 protein is CASRFGRSGGLWPQHF. CDR3 DNA sequence: TGTGCCAGCAGGTTTGGTAGGTCAGGAGGGCTTTGGCCCCAGCATTTT. Full variable domain (rest looked up from reference TRBV5-8 and TRBJ1-5): EAGVTQSPTHLIKTRGQQATLRCSPISGHTSVYWYQQALGLGLQFLLWYDEGEERNRGNFPPRFSGRQFPNYSSELNVNALELEDSALYLCASRFGRSGGLWPQHFGDGTRLSIL.

In this sample, this clonotype turned up a few times. The V call is TRBV29-1, the J call TRBJ2-2, with a tentative D call TRBD2 (5 bases). Germline V CDR1 and CDR2: SQVTM, ANQGSEA. The CDR3 contains 12 residues. Trimming left V 2 bases short and J 8 bases short, with 9 bases between. The CDR3 is CSVEPGGGELFF. CDR3 nucleotides: TGCAGCGTTGAACCGGGCGGGGGGGAGCTGTTTTTT.

Only a few counts were recorded for this clonotype. The chain couples TRBV5-5 to TRBJ2-7, with D tentatively TRBD1 or TRBD2 (5 bases each). The V end was cut by 4 bases, the J end by 7 bases, with 21 bases between. Germline loops: CDR1 SGHKS, CDR2 YYEKEE (reference sequence). This CDR3 spans 15 amino acids. The CDR3 here is CASSPLDTLGREQYV. CDR3 in DNA: TGTGCCAGCAGCCCGCTGGACACACTTGGGAGAGAGCAGTACGTC.

This clonotype was detected only a few times. The genes are TRBV18 and TRBJ1-5; D possibly corresponds to TRBD1 (5 bases). V lost 5 bases and J lost 9, with 11 bases in between. The CDR3 has 12 amino acids. Germline V gene sequence: CDR1 KGHSH, CDR2 LQKENI. CDR3 DNA: TGTGCCAGCTCAGACAACGGGGGGCCCCAGCATTTT. It codes for CASSDNGGPQHF. Filled out from reference TRBV18 and TRBJ1-5, the complete variable domain reads NAGVMQNPRHLVRRRGQEARLRCSPMKGHSHVYWYRQLPEEGLKFMVYLQKENIIDESGMPKERFSAEFPKEGPSILRIQQVVRGDSAAYFCASSDNGGPQHFGDGTRLSIL.

In this sample, this clonotype turned up a few times. The chain links TRBV12-3 or TRBV12-4 to TRBJ2-3; maybe TRBD2 (7 bases). This CDR3 region has 16 residues. Trimming stripped 5 bases from V and 8 bases from J, with 23 bases between. The CDR3 sequence: CASSPGGLAIEGTQYF. The CDR3 bases are TGTGCCAGCAGTCCGGGGGGCCTCGCCATAGAGGGTACGCAGTATTTT.

This clonotype has a count of ten or more. The V and J genes are TRBV12-3 or TRBV12-4 and TRBJ2-1; D tentatively fits TRBD1 or TRBD2 (5 bases each). The CDR3 contains 13 residues. V lost 5 bases, J lost 6 bases, and 11 bases lay in between. The DNA of the CDR3 is TGTGCCAGCAGTCGGGGACCGATCAATGAGCAGTTCTTC. This translates into CASSRGPINEQFF.

The V call is TRBV5-1, the J call TRBJ2-4; D remains ambiguous. V was shortened by 4 bases and J by 0 bases, with 14 bases between the two germline ends. The CDR3 consists of 16 residues. The germline gives CDR1 SGHRS, CDR2 YFSETQ. CDR3 DNA: TGCGCCAGCAGCCCGAAGGGCGGTCTAGCCAAAAACATTCAGTACTTC. Translating gives CASSPKGGLAKNIQYF. Full variable domain (remainder filled in from reference TRBV5-1 and TRBJ2-4): KAGVTQTPRYLIKTRGQQVTLSCSPISGHRSVSWYQQTPGQGLQFLFEYFSETQRNKGNFPGRFSGRQFSNSRSEMNVSTLELGDSALYLCASSPKGGLAKNIQYFGAGTRLSVL.

The sample holds many counts of this clonotype. This chain connects TRBV28 to TRBJ2-7; D is undetermined. The germline V gene encodes CDR1 MDHEN and CDR2 SYDVKM. The CDR3 is made up of 11 amino acids. Deletions cut 6 bases from V and 0 bases from J, with 3 bases between. CDR3: CASSSSYEQYF. The CDR3 region has the DNA TGTGCCAGCAGCTCCTCCTACGAGCAGTACTTC.

This clonotype was detected a few times. The J gene is TRBJ2-7, the V gene TRBV25-1; tentative D call: TRBD2 (5 bases). This CDR3 has 14 amino acids. Germline assignment: CDR1 MGHDK and CDR2 SYGVNS. The ends were cut back, 2 bases at V and 4 bases at J, with 12 bases in the middle. This chain's CDR3 is CASSERGGRYEQYF. CDR3 nucleotides: TGTGCCAGCAGTGAACGGGGTGGGAGATACGAGCAGTACTTC.

The chain joins TRBV10-3 to TRBJ2-5; weak D call: TRBD2 (6 bases). The germline V gene encodes CDR1 ENHRY and CDR2 SYGVKD. The CDR3 loop spans 14 amino acids. The V end was cut by 2 bases, the J end by 9 bases, with 16 bases between. The CDR3 sequence is CAISEREQSPSQYF. The DNA for the CDR3 is TGTGCCATCAGTGAGCGGGAGCAATCCCCCTCCCAGTACTTC.

This clonotype was seen repeatedly, ten times or more. The chain combines TRBV5-5 with TRBJ2-3; D gene unclear. The length of the CDR3 is 15 residues. V gave up 0 bases and J gave up 0 bases, with 8 bases separating them. Germline lookup yields CDR1 SGHKS and CDR2 YYEKEE (reference sequence). CDR3 amino acids: CASSLVSSSTDTQYF. As DNA, the CDR3 is TGTGCCAGCAGCTTGGTTTCGTCTAGCACAGATACGCAGTATTTT.

This clonotype was seen only a few times. This chain's CDR3 is CASRPGQEVEKLFF. Here the CDR3 DNA reads TGTGCCAGCAGGCCGGGACAGGAGGTGGAAAAACTGTTTTTT. J is TRBJ1-4 and V is TRBV6-1, with 8 bases identical to TRBD1. This CDR3 has 14 amino acids. V was pared by 6 bases and J by 8 bases, with 8 bases of the junction left unmatched. Germline values: CDR1 MNHNS, CDR2 SASEGT.

In this sample, this clonotype turned up many times. The genes are TRBV5-1 and TRBJ2-2; 9 bases align to TRBD1. V dropped 0 bases and J dropped 9; count of bases not matched to a gene: 6. From germline, CDR1 is SGHRS and CDR2 YFSETQ. This CDR3 has 15 amino acids. The CDR3 coding sequence is TGCGCCAGCAGCTTGGCCGGGACAGGGAGCCGGGAGCTGTTTTTT. As protein: CASSLAGTGSRELFF.

This clonotype was counted between two and nine times. CDR3 in amino acids: CASSLRTGNPGNTIYF. The CDR3 bases are TGTGCCAGCAGCCTGCGAACAGGGAATCCTGGAAACACCATATATTTT. The chain recombines TRBV7-3 with TRBJ1-3, with a weak D call TRBD1 (6 bases). This CDR3 is 16 amino acids long. The ends were cut back, 5 bases at V and 2 bases at J, with 16 bases in the middle. Germline loops: CDR1 SGHTA, CDR2 FQGTGA.

This rearrangement joins TRBV6-4 to TRBJ2-2; tentatively, D is TRBD2 (5 bases). CDR1 is MRHNA and CDR2 is SNTAGT in the germline V gene. The CDR3 spans 13 residues. V dropped 2 bases and J dropped 6 bases, with 7 bases sitting between them. The CDR3 spells CASSDGESGELFF. The CDR3 bases are TGTGCCAGCAGTGACGGGGAGTCCGGGGAGCTGTTTTTT.

This sequence joins TRBV7-8 and TRBJ2-2; the D gene could be TRBD1 or TRBD2 (5 bases each). The CDR3 sequence is 14 residues long. Trimming left V 5 bases short and J 5 bases short, with 12 bases between. Germline CDR1 reads SGHVS; CDR2 reads FQNEAQ. The CDR3 spells CASSPRGSTGELFF. The CDR3 DNA is TGTGCCAGCAGCCCGAGGGGTAGTACCGGGGAGCTGTTTTTT.

This clonotype has just a few counts. The chain joins TRBV5-1 to TRBJ2-5, with D possibly being TRBD2 (5 bases). CDR1 SGHRS and CDR2 YFSETQ come from the germline V gene. The CDR3 spans 15 residues. V gave up 4 bases and J gave up 1 base, with 14 bases separating them. The CDR3 protein is CASSVSGGRQETQYF. The CDR3 bases are TGCGCCAGCAGCGTGTCAGGAGGCCGCCAAGAGACCCAGTACTTC.

In its sample, this clonotype was seen a few times. This chain links TRBV12-3 or TRBV12-4 with TRBJ2-7; no firm D call. V was clipped by 6 bases and J by 6 bases, with 9 bases between them. The CDR3 totals 11 residues. CDR3 residues: CASSPAREQYF. CDR3 coding DNA: TGTGCCAGCAGCCCGGCGCGCGAGCAGTACTTC.

Ten or more counts support this clonotype. The V call is TRBV12-3 or TRBV12-4, the J call TRBJ1-5; D may be TRBD1 (6 bases). This CDR3 contains 15 residues. Trimming removed 11 bases at V and 2 bases at J, with 19 bases between. CDR3 coding DNA: TGTGCCGCCATCCGGAAGGGGGAGGGCAATCAGCCCCAGCATTTT. Its translation: CAAIRKGEGNQPQHF.

This clonotype was picked up many times. This chain uses TRBV12-3 or TRBV12-4 with TRBJ2-5, with 10 bases identical to TRBD2. The J segment lost 2 bases and the V segment lost 6 bases, leaving 6 bases of the junction unmatched. This CDR3 comprises 15 residues. DNA of the CDR3: TGTGCCAGCAGCTCCCCACTAGCGGGGCAAGAGACCCAGTACTTC. As protein: CASSSPLAGQETQYF.

This clonotype was counted ten times or more. This chain joins TRBV15 and TRBJ1-5; 10 nucleotides align to TRBD1. Germline-derived CDR1 and CDR2 are LNHNV and YYDKDF (reference sequence). There are 17 residues in the CDR3. With 0 bases clipped from V and 3 bases from J, the junction kept 5 bases outside the gene matches. In DNA, the CDR3 is TGTGCCACCAGCAGAGATCGACAGGGGGCTGTCAATCAGCCCCAGCATTTT. This codes for CATSRDRQGAVNQPQHF.

The chain joins TRBV24-1 to TRBJ2-3; TRBD2 is a possible D gene (6 bases). The germline V gene has CDR1 KGHDR and CDR2 SFDVKD. V gave up 4 bases and J gave up 0 bases, with 10 bases separating them. The CDR3 is 15 residues long. The CDR3: CATSDPTSSTDTQYF. The CDR3 DNA follows: TGTGCCACCAGTGACCCGACTAGTAGCACAGATACGCAGTATTTT.